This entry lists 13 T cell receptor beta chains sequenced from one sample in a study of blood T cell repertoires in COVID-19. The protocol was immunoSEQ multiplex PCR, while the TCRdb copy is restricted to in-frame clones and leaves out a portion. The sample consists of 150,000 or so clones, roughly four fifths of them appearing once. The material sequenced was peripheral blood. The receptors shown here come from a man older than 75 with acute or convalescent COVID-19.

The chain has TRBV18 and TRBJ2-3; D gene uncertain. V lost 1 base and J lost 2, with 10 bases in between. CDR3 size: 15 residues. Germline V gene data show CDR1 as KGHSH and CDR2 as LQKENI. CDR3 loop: CASSPLLQNTDTQYF. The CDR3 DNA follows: TGTGCCAGCTCACCACTGCTTCAGAACACAGATACGCAGTATTTT. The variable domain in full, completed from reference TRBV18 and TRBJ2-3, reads NAGVMQNPRHLVRRRGQEARLRCSPMKGHSHVYWYRQLPEEGLKFMVYLQKENIIDESGMPKERFSAEFPKEGPSILRIQQVVRGDSAAYFCASSPLLQNTDTQYFGPGTRLTVL.

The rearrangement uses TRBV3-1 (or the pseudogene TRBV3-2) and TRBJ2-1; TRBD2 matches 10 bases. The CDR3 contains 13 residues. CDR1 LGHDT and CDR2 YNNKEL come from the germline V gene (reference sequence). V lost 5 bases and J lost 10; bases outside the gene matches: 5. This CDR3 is CASSMTTSGEQFF. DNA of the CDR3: TGTGCCAGCAGCATGACGACTAGCGGGGAGCAGTTCTTC.

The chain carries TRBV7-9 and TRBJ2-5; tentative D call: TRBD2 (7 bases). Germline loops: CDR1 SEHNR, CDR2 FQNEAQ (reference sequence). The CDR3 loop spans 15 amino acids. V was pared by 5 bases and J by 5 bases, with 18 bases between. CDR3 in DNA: TGTGCCAGCAGCCTCCTCGGGGGGCCGTACGAGACCCAGTACTTC. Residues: CASSLLGGPYETQYF.

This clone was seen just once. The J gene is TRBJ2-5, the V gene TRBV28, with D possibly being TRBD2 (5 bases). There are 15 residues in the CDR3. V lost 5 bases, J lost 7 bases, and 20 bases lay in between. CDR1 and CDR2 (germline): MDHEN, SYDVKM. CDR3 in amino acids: CASSATDAPGGTQYF. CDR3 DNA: TGTGCCAGCAGTGCAACAGATGCCCCAGGAGGGACCCAGTACTTC.

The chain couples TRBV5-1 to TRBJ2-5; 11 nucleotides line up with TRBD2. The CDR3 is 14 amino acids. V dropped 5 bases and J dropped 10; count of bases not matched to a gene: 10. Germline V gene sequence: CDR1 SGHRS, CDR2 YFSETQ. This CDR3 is CASSLGLAGLNQYF. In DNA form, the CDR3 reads TGCGCCAGCAGTCTCGGACTAGCGGGTCTGAACCAGTACTTC.

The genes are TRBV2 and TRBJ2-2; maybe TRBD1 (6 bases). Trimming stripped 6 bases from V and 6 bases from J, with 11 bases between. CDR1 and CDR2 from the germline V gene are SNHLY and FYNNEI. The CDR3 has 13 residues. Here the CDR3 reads CASSSQGSGELFF. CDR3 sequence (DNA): TGTGCCAGCAGCAGTCAGGGGTCCGGGGAGCTGTTTTTT.

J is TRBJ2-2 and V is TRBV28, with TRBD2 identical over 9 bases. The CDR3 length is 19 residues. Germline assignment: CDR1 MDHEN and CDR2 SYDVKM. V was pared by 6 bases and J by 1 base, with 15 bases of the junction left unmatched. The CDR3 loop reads CASSPGRAGGRGNTGELFF. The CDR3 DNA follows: TGTGCCAGCAGCCCCGGTCGGGCGGGGGGGCGCGGGAACACCGGGGAGCTGTTTTTT.

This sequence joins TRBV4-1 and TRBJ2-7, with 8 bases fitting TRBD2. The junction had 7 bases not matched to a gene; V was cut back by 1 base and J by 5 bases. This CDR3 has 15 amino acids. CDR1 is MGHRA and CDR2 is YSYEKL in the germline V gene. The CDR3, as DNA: TGCGCCAGCAGCCAAGTGCCGGGGGGGTTGCACGAGCAGTACTTC. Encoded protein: CASSQVPGGLHEQYF.

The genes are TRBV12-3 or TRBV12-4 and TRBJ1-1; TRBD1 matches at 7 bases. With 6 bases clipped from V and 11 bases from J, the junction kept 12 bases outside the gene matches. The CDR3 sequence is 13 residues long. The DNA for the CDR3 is TGTGCCAGCAGATGGGGGCCCACAGGGGAGGCTTTCTTT. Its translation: CASRWGPTGEAFF.

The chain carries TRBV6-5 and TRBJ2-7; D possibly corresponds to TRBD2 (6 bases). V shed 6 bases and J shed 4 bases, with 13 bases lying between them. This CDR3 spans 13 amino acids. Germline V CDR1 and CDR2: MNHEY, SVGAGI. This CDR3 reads CASRDSAGYEQYV. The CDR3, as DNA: TGTGCCAGCAGGGACTCAGCGGGTTACGAGCAGTACGTC.

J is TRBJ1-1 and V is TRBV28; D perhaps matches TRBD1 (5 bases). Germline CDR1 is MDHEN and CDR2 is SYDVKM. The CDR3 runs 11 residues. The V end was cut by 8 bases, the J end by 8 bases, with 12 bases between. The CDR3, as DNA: TGTGCCAGCCAACAGGCCTGGGAAGCTTTCTTT. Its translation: CASQQAWEAFF. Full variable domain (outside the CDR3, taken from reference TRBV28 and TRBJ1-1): DVKVTQSSRYLVKRTGEKVFLECVQDMDHENMFWYRQDPGLGLRLIYFSYDVKMKEKGDIPEGYSVSREKKERFSLILESASTNQTSMYLCASQQAWEAFFGQGTRLTVV.

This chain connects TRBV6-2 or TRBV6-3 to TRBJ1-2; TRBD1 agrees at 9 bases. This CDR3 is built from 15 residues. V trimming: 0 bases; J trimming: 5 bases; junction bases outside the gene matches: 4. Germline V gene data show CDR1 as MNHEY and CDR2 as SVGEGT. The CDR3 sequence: CASSYSGQGNYGYTF. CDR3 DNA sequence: TGTGCCAGCAGTTACTCGGGACAGGGAAATTATGGCTACACCTTC.

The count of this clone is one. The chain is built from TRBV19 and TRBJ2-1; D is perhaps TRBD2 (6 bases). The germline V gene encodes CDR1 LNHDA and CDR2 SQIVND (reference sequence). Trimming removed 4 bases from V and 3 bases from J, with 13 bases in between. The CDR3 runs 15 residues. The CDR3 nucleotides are TGTGCCAGTAGTACACTAGCTCCGATCTACAATGAGCAGTTCTTC. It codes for CASSTLAPIYNEQFF.